The clone carrying this TCR beta chain turned up a few times. Across over 20 US areas, participants ranged in age from about 18 to 90 years. Clinical history as reported by participants underpinned cohort assignment. Cohort 3 recovered donors had two negative PCRs, clearance, or symptom resolution. This record belongs to a study of blood T cell repertoires in COVID-19. Clones were sequenced by immunoSEQ multiplex PCR, and TCRdb holds only the in-frame ones, with some missing. This table has around 220,000 clones, 65% to 85% appearing once. This TCR was sampled from a woman in her thirties or forties who had recovered from COVID-19. Specimen: PBMCs or T cells enriched from blood (not recorded which).

CDR3 loop: CASSPQGYEQFF. In nucleotides, the CDR3 is TGTGCCAGCAGCCCTCAGGGGTATGAGCAGTTCTTC. This sequence joins TRBV5-6 and TRBJ2-1; D possibly corresponds to TRBD1 (6 bases). Germline assignment: CDR1 SGHDT and CDR2 YYEEEE. This CDR3 region has 12 residues. Trimming cost V 4 bases and J 8 bases, with 10 bases left between them.